This TCR beta chain is drawn from a study of breast tumors, draining lymph nodes, adjacent tissues. From the multiplex PCR reads, TCRdb called clonotypes with MiXCR, one entry per CDR3 protein. The repertoire holds 200,000 or so distinct CDR3 sequences, with around 33% as singletons. Germline V gene lookup returns CDR1 SQVTM and CDR2 ANQGSEA. The CDR3 contains 17 residues when both ends are counted. Details on this clonotype: Antigen specificity is unknown. As the CDR3 is not closed by the conserved phenylalanine or tryptophan, this likely results from a read error. It is unclear where the CDR3 begins or ends on the DNA, so no DNA is shown, and the CDR3 is as TCRdb lists it.

General observations from the study: Compared with lymph nodes, tumors were less diverse; compared with nontumor tissue, more. The lymph node origin of tumor T cells was framed as consistent with a hypothesis, not demonstrated.

Breast cancer patients provided tissue from their axillary draining lymph nodes. What was sequenced was axillary lymph node tissue. This clonotype originated in a female donor with breast cancer. Some clones in this sample may be carry-over from other donors' samples. The chain uses TRBV29-1 and TRBJ2-1; the table names TRBD2, a call not compared with the DNA. This chain's CDR3 is CSVPRGSGMVGYNEQTL.